The next 31 T cell receptor beta chains were all read from a single sample in a study of PD-1 blockade in mismatch repair-deficient tumors. Assay: immunoSEQ multiplex PCR; the TCRdb copy retains only in-frame clones and omits some. In the table there are 55,000 to 85,000 clones, 70% to 80% of which are singletons. Sequences were derived from peripheral blood, sampled 2 weeks after starting pembrolizumab. The source of these receptors is an adult with mismatch repair-deficient cancer.

The chain has TRBV6-6 and TRBJ1-2, with D possibly TRBD1 on 5 matching bases. Per germline, CDR1 MNHNY and CDR2 SVGAGI (reference sequence). The germline V and J ends were trimmed by 4 bases and 2 bases, with 11 bases remaining between them. This CDR3 is built from 14 residues. As DNA, the CDR3 is TGTGCCAGCAGTTTCCTTTGGGGCAACTATGGCTACACCTTC. Translating gives CASSFLWGNYGYTF.

The chain uses TRBV6-5 and TRBJ2-7, with 9 bases lining up with TRBD1. The ends lost 0 bases at V and 2 bases at J; junction bases unmatched: 5. The CDR3 contains 16 residues. The V gene's germline CDR1 is MNHEY and CDR2 SVGAGI. The CDR3 region has the DNA TGTGCCAGCAGTTACTCGAAGGGACAGGGCGCCTACGAGCAGTACTTC. Encoded protein: CASSYSKGQGAYEQYF.

The CDR3 region has the DNA TGTGCCAGCAGCTTGCAGACTAGCGGGAGGAGTGAGCAGTTCTTC. Residues: CASSLQTSGRSEQFF. The genes are TRBV7-3 and TRBJ2-1, with TRBD2 identical over 13 bases. Trimming at V came to 3 bases and at J to 9 bases, leaving 5 bases not matched to a gene. The germline V gene has CDR1 SGHTA and CDR2 FQGTGA. This CDR3 comprises 15 residues.

V usage is TRBV29-1 and J usage is TRBJ1-4; 12 nucleotides align to TRBD1. The CDR3 covers 17 residues. Germline CDR1 and CDR2: SQVTM and ANQGSEA. The V and J ends lost 3 bases and 4 bases, in that order; junction bases with no gene match: 9. The CDR3 reads CSVEGMGQGADNEKLFF. The CDR3 DNA sequence: TGCAGCGTTGAGGGTATGGGACAGGGGGCAGATAATGAAAAACTGTTTTTT.

The V and J genes are TRBV29-1 and TRBJ1-2, with no clear D. CDR1 is SQVTM, CDR2 ANQGSEA, per germline. The CDR3 totals 14 residues. V was shortened by 2 bases and J by 0 bases, with 10 bases between the two germline ends. CDR3 residues: CSVESRLANYGYTF. Written as DNA, the CDR3 is TGCAGCGTTGAATCGCGTTTAGCTAACTATGGCTACACCTTC. The full variable domain, in which reference TRBV29-1 and TRBJ1-2 provide the parts outside the CDR3, is SAVISQKPSRDICQRGTSLTIQCQVDSQVTMMFWYRQQPGQSLTLIATANQGSEATYESGFVIDKFPISRPNLTFSTLTVSNMSPEDSSIYLCSVESRLANYGYTFGSGTRLTVV.

This clone appeared a single time. The chain recombines TRBV5-1 with TRBJ2-3; 8 bases map to TRBD1. CDR3 length: 14 amino acids. Germline V gene sequence: CDR1 SGHRS, CDR2 YFSETQ. V lost 3 bases, J lost 10 bases, and 10 bases stayed unmatched. CDR3 in amino acids: CASSSGTGSDSQYF. The CDR3 region has the DNA TGCGCCAGCAGCTCAGGGACAGGTAGTGATTCGCAGTATTTT.

This sequence joins TRBV7-6 and TRBJ2-1, with 8 bases matching TRBD1. CDR1 and CDR2 from the germline V gene are SGHVS and FNYEAQ. V shed 4 bases and J 8 bases; nucleotides not matched to a gene: 10. The CDR3 runs 15 residues. The CDR3 DNA reads as TGTGCCAGCAGCTCTACCAGGGGGCAAAGGGATGAGCAGTTCTTC. Protein product: CASSSTRGQRDEQFF.

The chain combines TRBV6-6 with TRBJ2-7, with 8 bases aligning to TRBD1. Unmatched junction bases numbered 7, after V lost 6 bases and J lost 3 bases. Germline CDR1 reads MNHNY; CDR2 reads SVGAGI (reference sequence). This CDR3 has 14 residues. CDR3 amino acids: CASSQVDRGYEQYF. The CDR3 DNA follows: TGTGCCAGCAGCCAAGTCGACAGGGGCTACGAGCAGTACTTC.

V usage is TRBV5-6 and J usage is TRBJ1-2; perhaps TRBD1 as D (5 bases). CDR1 SGHDT and CDR2 YYEEEE come from the germline V gene. V lost 4 bases, J lost 4 bases, and 14 bases lay in between. This CDR3 region has 14 residues. This CDR3 reads CASSLQTAIYGYTF. CDR3 DNA: TGTGCCAGCAGCCTCCAGACAGCTATCTATGGCTACACCTTC.

The V gene is TRBV5-5, the J gene TRBJ2-7; D not certain. The germline V gene has CDR1 SGHKS and CDR2 YYEKEE (reference sequence). V was cut by 0 bases and J by 8 bases, with 12 bases left in between. CDR3 length equals 13 residues. As DNA, the CDR3 is TGTGCCAGCAGCTTGGATTCCTGGTCCCAGCAGTACTTC. Its translation: CASSLDSWSQQYF.

The chain employs TRBV7-8 and TRBJ2-5; 8 bases are a match to TRBD2. From germline, CDR1 is SGHVS and CDR2 FQNEAQ. The CDR3 contains 15 residues. J gave up 5 bases and V 2 bases, and 7 bases lay outside the gene matches. DNA for the CDR3: TGTGCCAGCAGCTTACAGAGCGGGAGTATGGAGACCCAGTACTTC. Translated, it gives CASSLQSGSMETQYF.

The CDR3 DNA is TGTGCCAGCAGTTTGGGGGGAGGTGACAATGAGCAGTTCTTC. Protein product: CASSLGGGDNEQFF. The chain joins TRBV27 to TRBJ2-1, with D perhaps TRBD2 (6 bases). This CDR3 has 14 residues. CDR1 MNHEY and CDR2 SMNVEV come from the germline V gene (reference sequence). Trimming shortened V by 3 bases and J by 5 bases, and 11 bases separated the two germline ends.

This clone was recorded only once. This chain links TRBV5-6 with TRBJ2-1; D is undetermined. V lost 0 bases and J 10 bases, leaving 17 bases between the germline ends. CDR3 size: 15 residues. Germline assignment: CDR1 SGHDT and CDR2 YYEEEE. Written as DNA, the CDR3 is TGTGCCAGCAGCTTGGTTAGGGTTGTGGCATTCGAGCAGTTCTTC. It specifies CASSLVRVVAFEQFF.

The chain combines TRBV6-6 with TRBJ1-4; possible D gene TRBD1, 6 bases. The CDR3 has 16 residues. CDR1 and CDR2 from the germline V gene are MNHNY and SVGAGI (reference sequence). Trimming took off 2 bases at V and 0 bases at J, with 10 bases between the two ends. The CDR3 DNA sequence: TGTGCCAGCAGTTACGGACAGAGTGCAACTAATGAAAAACTGTTTTTT. This codes for CASSYGQSATNEKLFF.

This chain uses TRBV13 with TRBJ2-5, with TRBD1 matching over 7 bases. V lost 5 bases, J lost 2 bases, and 2 bases stayed unmatched. Germline CDR1 PRHDT, CDR2 FYEKMQ (reference sequence). This CDR3 comprises 13 residues. CDR3 residues: CASSPGQQETQYF. In DNA form, the CDR3 reads TGTGCCAGCAGCCCGGGACAGCAAGAGACCCAGTACTTC. Combining the CDR3 with reference TRBV13 and TRBJ2-5 gives the whole variable domain AAGVIQSPRHLIKEKRETATLKCYPIPRHDTVYWYQQGPGQDPQFLISFYEKMQSDKGSIPDRFSAQQFSDYHSELNMSSLELGDSALYFCASSPGQQETQYFGPGTRLLVL.

The genes are TRBV7-8 and TRBJ1-1; no clear D. Germline V CDR1 and CDR2: SGHVS, FQNEAQ. Trimming took 1 base from V and 11 from J, leaving 14 bases between them. The CDR3 contains 13 residues. This CDR3 is CASSLGGGPGAFF. Here the CDR3 DNA reads TGTGCCAGCAGCTTAGGGGGTGGACCTGGGGCTTTCTTT.

The chain uses TRBV5-1 and TRBJ1-3, with D perhaps matching TRBD1 (5 bases). Trimming shortened V by 0 bases and J by 7 bases, and 8 bases separated the two germline ends. Germline V gene data show CDR1 as SGHRS and CDR2 as YFSETQ. The CDR3 extends over 13 amino acids. CDR3 nucleotides: TGCGCCAGCAGCTTGGACGGGACGAACACCATATATTTT. This translates into CASSLDGTNTIYF.

This chain uses TRBV5-6 with TRBJ2-2; no clear D gene. Germline V gives CDR1 SGHDT, CDR2 YYEEEE. The CDR3 length is 15 residues. The V end was cut by 1 base, the J end by 5 bases, with 12 bases between. The CDR3 spells CASSLKTIVTGELFF. CDR3 sequence (DNA): TGTGCCAGCAGCTTGAAAACTATCGTAACCGGGGAGCTGTTTTTT.

This rearrangement joins TRBV5-1 to TRBJ2-1; TRBD2 aligns across 8 bases. This CDR3 has 15 amino acids. V dropped 4 bases and J dropped 5; count of bases not matched to a gene: 8. Germline V CDR1 and CDR2: SGHRS, YFSETQ. The CDR3 sequence is CASSIAGFGDNEQFF. CDR3 in DNA: TGCGCCAGCAGCATAGCGGGGTTTGGGGACAATGAGCAGTTCTTC.

J is TRBJ2-1 and V is TRBV4-3; D gene uncertain. The CDR3 has 13 amino acids. Deletions cut 0 bases from V and 10 bases from J, with 10 bases between. Per germline, CDR1 LGHNA and CDR2 YSLEER. The CDR3 loop reads CASSQEYSAEQFF. CDR3 DNA: TGCGCCAGCAGCCAAGAATACAGCGCGGAGCAGTTCTTC.

This clone was seen just once. The rearrangement links TRBV29-1 to TRBJ2-7, with 8 bases aligning to TRBD1. The junction had 12 bases not matched to a gene; V was cut back by 6 bases and J by 2 bases. Germline CDR1 SQVTM, CDR2 ANQGSEA. The CDR3 contains 15 residues. CDR3 sequence: CSVLTGAPGAYEQYF. In DNA form, the CDR3 reads TGCAGCGTCCTGACAGGGGCCCCAGGGGCCTACGAGCAGTACTTC.

The V and J genes are TRBV20-1 and TRBJ1-5; D not resolved. This CDR3 region has 10 residues. CDR1 and CDR2 from the germline V gene are DFQATT and SNEGSKA (reference sequence). CDR3 in DNA: TGCAGGGACGCCAATCAGCCCCAGCATTTT. Protein product: CRDANQPQHF.

This sequence joins TRBV30 and TRBJ2-2, with D possibly being TRBD1 (6 bases). The CDR3 contains 14 residues. Germline loops: CDR1 GTSNPN, CDR2 SVGIG (reference sequence). V shed 3 bases and J shed 0 bases, with 8 bases lying between them. The CDR3 spells CAWSRGANTGELFF. In DNA form, the CDR3 reads TGTGCCTGGAGCAGGGGCGCGAACACCGGGGAGCTGTTTTTT. Using reference TRBV30 and TRBJ2-2 for the parts outside the CDR3, the full variable domain is SQTIHQWPATLVQPVGSPLSLECTVEGTSNPNLYWYRQAAGRGLQLLFYSVGIGQISSEVPQNLSASRPQDRQFILSSKKLLLSDSGFYLCAWSRGANTGELFFGEGSRLTVL.

V gene TRBV30 combines with J gene TRBJ1-4; D perhaps matches TRBD1 (6 bases). V lost 5 bases, J lost 7 bases, and 17 bases lay in between. Germline CDR1 reads GTSNPN; CDR2 reads SVGIG (reference sequence). This CDR3 comprises 14 residues. CDR3 region: CAWGNRASGEKLFF. CDR3 in DNA: TGTGCCTGGGGGAACAGGGCAAGTGGTGAAAAACTGTTTTTT. The entire variable domain, with the rest obtained from reference TRBV30 and TRBJ1-4, is as follows: SQTIHQWPATLVQPVGSPLSLECTVEGTSNPNLYWYRQAAGRGLQLLFYSVGIGQISSEVPQNLSASRPQDRQFILSSKKLLLSDSGFYLCAWGNRASGEKLFFGSGTQLSVL.

The V call is TRBV6-9, the J call TRBJ2-2, with 7 bases identical to TRBD1. The V gene end was trimmed by 5 bases and the J gene end by 4 bases; junction bases not matched to a gene: 7. CDR1 and CDR2 (germline): MNHGY, SVAAGI. This CDR3 is built from 15 residues. In DNA, the CDR3 is TGTGCCAGCAGTGATCCGGGACAGAGCACCGGGGAGCTGTTTTTT. Translated: CASSDPGQSTGELFF.

The chain links TRBV9 to TRBJ2-1; 11 positions match TRBD1. V was clipped by 2 bases and J by 10 bases; unmatched bases: 11. Germline CDR1 reads SGDLS; CDR2 reads YYNGEE. This CDR3 has 16 amino acids. As DNA, the CDR3 is TGTGCCAGCAGCGTTGTAGGACAGGGGGCCTTTATGGAGCAGTTCTTC. Translating gives CASSVVGQGAFMEQFF.

The chain combines TRBV28 with TRBJ2-7; no reliable D call. This CDR3 has 11 residues. V gave up 4 bases and J gave up 4 bases, with 5 bases separating them. The germline gives CDR1 MDHEN, CDR2 SYDVKM. CDR3 DNA sequence: TGTGCCAGCAGTTATCTATACGAGCAGTACTTC. Its translation is CASSYLYEQYF.

The V and J genes are TRBV7-3 and TRBJ2-7; a possible D gene is TRBD1 (6 bases). Germline V CDR1 and CDR2: SGHTA, FQGTGA. Trimming left V 1 base short and J 5 bases short, with 12 bases between. The CDR3 loop spans 14 amino acids. The CDR3 nucleotides are TGTGCCAGCAGCTTAAACAGGGACGGGCACGAGCAGTACTTC. It yields the protein CASSLNRDGHEQYF.

This chain links TRBV19 with TRBJ2-2; TRBD1 matches at 7 bases. The junction had 6 bases not matched to a gene; V was cut back by 5 bases and J by 6 bases. Germline assignment: CDR1 LNHDA and CDR2 SQIVND (reference sequence). The CDR3 totals 14 residues. The chain's CDR3 is CASSPRQGAGELFF. CDR3 nucleotides: TGTGCCAGTAGTCCTCGACAGGGTGCCGGGGAGCTGTTTTTT.

The chain links TRBV2 to TRBJ2-1, with 14 bases lining up with TRBD2. V gave up 5 bases and J gave up 9 bases; unmatched junction bases: 6. This CDR3 is built from 15 residues. CDR1 and CDR2 from the germline V gene are SNHLY and FYNNEI. The CDR3 DNA reads as TGTGCCAGCAGTTCGACTAGCGGGAGGGCAGGTGAGCAGTTCTTC. Translating it yields CASSSTSGRAGEQFF. Filled out from reference TRBV2 and TRBJ2-1, the complete variable domain reads EPEVTQTPSHQVTQMGQEVILRCVPISNHLYFYWYRQILGQKVEFLVSFYNNEISEKSEIFDDQFSVERPDGSNFTLKIRSTKLEDSAMYFCASSSTSGRAGEQFFGPGTRLTVL.

V gene TRBV10-3 combines with J gene TRBJ2-3, with 10 nucleotides matching TRBD2. CDR1 is ENHRY, CDR2 SYGVKD, per germline. After removal of 2 bases from V and 4 bases from J, the junction contained 9 bases not matched to a gene. The CDR3 covers 17 residues. Here the CDR3 reads CAISEGASGSTPDTQYF. In DNA form, the CDR3 reads TGTGCCATCAGTGAGGGGGCTAGCGGGAGTACGCCAGATACGCAGTATTTT.